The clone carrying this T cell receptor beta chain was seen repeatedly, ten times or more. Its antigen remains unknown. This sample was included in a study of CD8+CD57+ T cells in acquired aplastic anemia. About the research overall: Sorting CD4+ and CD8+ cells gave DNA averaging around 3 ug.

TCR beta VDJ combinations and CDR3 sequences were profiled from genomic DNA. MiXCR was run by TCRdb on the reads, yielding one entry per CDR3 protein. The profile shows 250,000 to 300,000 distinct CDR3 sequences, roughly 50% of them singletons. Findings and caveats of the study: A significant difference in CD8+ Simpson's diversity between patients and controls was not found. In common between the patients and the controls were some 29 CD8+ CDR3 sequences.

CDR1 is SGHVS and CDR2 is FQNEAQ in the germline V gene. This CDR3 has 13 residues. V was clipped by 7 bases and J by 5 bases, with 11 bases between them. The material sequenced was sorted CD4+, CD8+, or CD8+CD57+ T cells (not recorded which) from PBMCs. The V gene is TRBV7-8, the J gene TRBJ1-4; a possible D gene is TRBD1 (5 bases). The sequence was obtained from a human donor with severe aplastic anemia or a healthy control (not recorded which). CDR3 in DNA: TGTGCCAGCACGGTCAGGGTGAATGAAAAACTGTTTTTT. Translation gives CASTVRVNEKLFF.